Each of the 16 T cell receptor beta chains below was sequenced from the same sample in a study of cytomegalovirus exposure and HLA in healthy donors. 60 Vbeta and 13 Jbeta primers were used in PCR. TCRdb's table, derived via immunoSEQ multiplex PCR, lists solely in-frame clones and lacks some. The data hold 150,000 to 200,000 clones, with about 80% observed a single time. The sample consisted of PBMCs. These receptors originate from a man aged 30-40 years in good health and CMV-seropositive.

The genes are TRBV7-3 and TRBJ2-1, with D possibly being TRBD1 (6 bases). Germline V lookup: CDR1 SGHTA, CDR2 FQGTGA. Trimming cost V 5 bases and J 5 bases, with 16 bases left between them. The CDR3 is made up of 15 amino acids. The CDR3 sequence is CASSAGQPFNNEQFF. The CDR3 coding sequence is TGTGCCAGCAGCGCAGGACAGCCATTCAACAATGAGCAGTTCTTC.

This clone was detected only a few times. This chain joins TRBV19 and TRBJ2-5, with D possibly being TRBD1 (5 bases). The CDR3 sequence is 13 residues long. V was cut by 5 bases and J by 5 bases, with 12 bases left in between. CDR1 and CDR2 (germline): LNHDA, SQIVND (reference sequence). CDR3 nucleotide sequence: TGTGCCAGTAGTCTCCTCCCAGGGGAGACCCAGTACTTC. Encoded protein: CASSLLPGETQYF.

The CDR3 DNA sequence: TGTGCCAGCAGCAGGGACACCTATGGCTACACCTTC. Translating it yields CASSRDTYGYTF. This rearrangement joins TRBV28 to TRBJ1-2; possibly TRBD1 for D (6 bases). This CDR3 contains 12 residues. V dropped 6 bases and J dropped 4 bases, with 9 bases sitting between them. Germline V gives CDR1 MDHEN, CDR2 SYDVKM.

This clone was counted between two and nine times. The V and J genes are TRBV5-4 and TRBJ2-7; 9 nucleotides line up with TRBD1. The CDR3 totals 14 residues. Per the germline V gene, CDR1 is SGHNT and CDR2 is YYREEE (reference sequence). The junction had 4 bases not matched to a gene; V was cut back by 4 bases and J by 2 bases. CDR3 DNA sequence: TGTGCCAGCAGCGGACAGGGGAAGACCTACGAGCAGTACTTC. Translated, it gives CASSGQGKTYEQYF.

The V gene is TRBV7-8, the J gene TRBJ2-2; TRBD1 agrees at 9 bases. Germline CDR1 and CDR2: SGHVS and FQNEAQ. CDR3 length: 17 residues. With 1 base clipped from V and 6 bases from J, the junction kept 9 bases outside the gene matches. This chain's CDR3 is CASSLEGPQGAPGELFF. CDR3 DNA: TGTGCCAGCAGCTTAGAGGGACCACAGGGGGCGCCCGGGGAGCTGTTTTTT.

The rearrangement joins TRBV15 to TRBJ2-1, with 8 nucleotides matching TRBD2. Germline CDR1 is LNHNV and CDR2 is YYDKDF (reference sequence). The CDR3 consists of 14 residues. Trimming cost V 6 bases and J 7 bases; bases outside gene matches: 8. CDR3 protein: CATSSGLAPNEQFF. In DNA, the CDR3 is TGTGCCACCAGTTCTGGACTAGCTCCTAATGAGCAGTTCTTC.

In regard to this clone: Relative to the germline gene, one junction end is altered; a read error may explain this. The rearrangement joins TRBV7-9 to TRBJ2-7; 10 bases agree with TRBD2. This CDR3 contains 15 residues. Germline-derived CDR1 and CDR2 are SEHNR and FQNEAQ (reference sequence). The CDR3 nucleotides are TGTTCCAGCAGCTTAATGCTAGCGGGGGCCTACGAGCAGTACTTC. As protein: CSSSLMLAGAYEQYF.

The rearrangement links TRBV10-2 to TRBJ2-7; D is unresolved. Germline V gene sequence: CDR1 WSHSY, CDR2 SAAADI. The CDR3 contains 14 residues. The germline V and J ends were trimmed by 3 bases and 3 bases, with 12 bases remaining between them. CDR3 sequence (DNA): TGCGCCAGCAGTGATCCGGGTCACCACTACGAGCAGTACTTC. Translated: CASSDPGHHYEQYF.

This chain links TRBV7-9 with TRBJ2-2; 14 bases fit TRBD2. The CDR3 is made up of 18 amino acids. The germline V gene encodes CDR1 SEHNR and CDR2 FQNEAQ (reference sequence). The junction had 6 bases not matched to a gene; V was cut back by 3 bases and J by 3 bases. This CDR3 reads CASSFPGLAGAHTGELFF. The CDR3 coding sequence is TGTGCCAGCAGCTTTCCGGGACTAGCGGGAGCTCACACCGGGGAGCTGTTTTTT. Complete variable domain (other parts from reference TRBV7-9 and TRBJ2-2): DTGVSQNPRHKITKRGQNVTFRCDPISEHNRLYWYRQTLGQGPEFLTYFQNEAQLEKSRLLSDRFSAERPKGSFSTLEIQRTEQGDSAMYLCASSFPGLAGAHTGELFFGEGSRLTVL.

The rearrangement links TRBV30 to TRBJ2-1; D uncertain. The germline gives CDR1 GTSNPN, CDR2 SVGIG (reference sequence). V was clipped by 2 bases and J by 4 bases, with 9 bases between them. This CDR3 contains 13 residues. CDR3 in amino acids: CAWSPSEYNEQFF. CDR3 DNA: TGTGCCTGGAGTCCTTCGGAGTACAATGAGCAGTTCTTC.

This clone was seen a few times. The chain combines TRBV9 with TRBJ2-3; 7 positions match TRBD1. The CDR3 spans 15 residues. Germline loops: CDR1 SGDLS, CDR2 YYNGEE. V was clipped by 4 bases and J by 2 bases; unmatched bases: 7. The DNA for the CDR3 is TGTGCCAGCAGCCGCAGGGGGACAACCACAGATACGCAGTATTTT. Translation gives CASSRRGTTTDTQYF. The full variable domain, with the rest looked up from reference TRBV9 and TRBJ2-3, is DSGVTQTPKHLITATGQRVTLRCSPRSGDLSVYWYQQSLDQGLQFLIQYYNGEERAKGNILERFSAQQFPDLHSELNLSSLELGDSALYFCASSRRGTTTDTQYFGPGTRLTVL.

The chain recombines TRBV7-6 with TRBJ2-5, with 9 bases identical to TRBD1. V gave up 0 bases and J gave up 2 bases; unmatched junction bases: 4. This CDR3 contains 16 residues. Germline V gives CDR1 SGHVS, CDR2 FNYEAQ. The CDR3 nucleotides read TGTGCCAGCAGCTTAGCTTGGGACAGGGAACAAGAGACCCAGTACTTC. It codes for CASSLAWDREQETQYF.

This clone was found once. The sample carries other DNA sequences with the same CDR3. This chain connects TRBV7-2 to TRBJ2-7, with 7 bases that match TRBD2. The CDR3 covers 15 residues. J gave up 4 bases and V 0 bases, and 6 bases lay outside the gene matches. The germline gives CDR1 SGHTA, CDR2 FQGNSA. CDR3 protein: CASSLAEGGGYEQYF. Written as DNA, the CDR3 is TGTGCCAGCAGCTTAGCAGAGGGCGGGGGATACGAGCAGTACTTC. The full variable domain, with the rest looked up from reference TRBV7-2 and TRBJ2-7, is GAGVSQSPSNKVTEKGKDVELRCDPISGHTALYWYRQSLGQGLEFLIYFQGNSAPDKSGLPSDRFSAERTGGSVSTLTIQRTQQEDSAVYLCASSLAEGGGYEQYFGPGTRLTVT.

This chain uses TRBV6-1 with TRBJ2-2, with 12 positions matching TRBD2. Germline trimming cut 4 bases from V and 8 bases from J; bases unmatched to any gene: 5. This CDR3 is 15 amino acids long. Germline assignment: CDR1 MNHNS and CDR2 SASEGT. The CDR3 protein is CASSGTSGMGGELFF. The CDR3, as DNA: TGTGCCAGCAGTGGGACTAGCGGGATGGGTGGGGAGCTGTTTTTT.

The chain couples TRBV6-5 to TRBJ2-7; 10 positions agree with TRBD2. This CDR3 comprises 14 residues. The J segment lost 5 bases and the V segment lost 5 bases, leaving 6 bases of the junction unmatched. Germline CDR1 is MNHEY and CDR2 is SVGAGI. CDR3 DNA: TGTGCCAGCAGTAGAAATAGCGGGAGGAACGAGCAGTACTTC. The encoded protein is CASSRNSGRNEQYF.

This chain connects TRBV2 to TRBJ2-2, with 8 nucleotides matching TRBD1. Germline-derived CDR1 and CDR2 are SNHLY and FYNNEI. Trimming removed 9 bases from V and 7 bases from J; junction bases left unmatched: 19. The length of the CDR3 is 17 residues. CDR3 amino acids: CASSRVRAGGNGGELFF. CDR3 coding DNA: TGTGCCAGTAGTCGGGTTCGGGCAGGGGGCAACGGCGGGGAGCTGTTTTTT.